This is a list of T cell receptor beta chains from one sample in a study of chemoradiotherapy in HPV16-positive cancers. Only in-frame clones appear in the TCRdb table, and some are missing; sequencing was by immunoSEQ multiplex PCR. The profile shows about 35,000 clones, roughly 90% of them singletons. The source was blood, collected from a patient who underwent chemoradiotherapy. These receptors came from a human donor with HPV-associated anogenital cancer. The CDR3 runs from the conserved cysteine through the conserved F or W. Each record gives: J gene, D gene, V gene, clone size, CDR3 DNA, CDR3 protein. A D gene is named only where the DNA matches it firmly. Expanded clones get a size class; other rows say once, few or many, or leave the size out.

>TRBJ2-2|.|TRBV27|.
TGTGCCAGCTCGGTGGCCGGGGAGCTGTTTTTT
CASSVAGELFF
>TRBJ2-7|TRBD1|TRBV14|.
TGTGCCAGCAGCCAGTCCGGGACAGGTCACGAGCAGTACTTC
CASSQSGTGHEQYF
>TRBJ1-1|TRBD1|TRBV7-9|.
TGTGCCAGCAGCTTTTTGACAGGGGGCAACACTGAAGCTTTCTTT
CASSFLTGGNTEAFF
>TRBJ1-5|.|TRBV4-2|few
TGTGCCAGCAGCCGATCCCCGGGGGAGCCCCAGCATTTT
CASSRSPGEPQHF
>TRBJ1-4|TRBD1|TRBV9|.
TGTGCCAGCAGCGAGGGACAGGGGGCCGTCGAAGATGAAAAACTGTTTTTT
CASSEGQGAVEDEKLFF
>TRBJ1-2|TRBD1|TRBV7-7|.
TGTGCTAGCAGCCCCGGGACAGTAGGTGGCTACACCTTC
CASSPGTVGGYTF
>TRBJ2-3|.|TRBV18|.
TGTGCCAGCTCATCTACGTTCGACAGCCCCTCTACAGATACGCAGTATTTT
CASSSTFDSPSTDTQYF
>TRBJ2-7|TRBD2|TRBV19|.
TGTGCCAGTAGTATAGGACTAGCGGGGGGCAATATACAGGAGCAGTACTTC
CASSIGLAGGNIQEQYF
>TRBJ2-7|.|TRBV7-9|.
TGTGCCAGCAGCTTGCGAGTCTCCTACGAGCAGTACTTC
CASSLRVSYEQYF
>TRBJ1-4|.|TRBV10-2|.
TGCGCCAGCGGGGGGAATACCGACAAACTGTTTTTT
CASGGNTDKLFF
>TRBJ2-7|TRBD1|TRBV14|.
TGTGCCAGCAGCCGCTACAGGGGCGTTCTGGACAACGAGCAGTACTTC
CASSRYRGVLDNEQYF
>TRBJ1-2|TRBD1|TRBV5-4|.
TGTGCCAGCAGACAATGGACAGGAGTAGGCTATGGCTACACCTTC
CASRQWTGVGYGYTF
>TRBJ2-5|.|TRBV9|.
TGTGCCAGCAGCTCAGGGGGGTGGTTAGAGACCCAGTACTTC
CASSSGGWLETQYF
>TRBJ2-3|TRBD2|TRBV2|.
TGTGCCAGCAGTGTAGCGGGGGGGAGGTTTCGCACAGATACGCAGTATTTT
CASSVAGGRFRTDTQYF
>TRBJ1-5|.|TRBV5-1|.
TGCGCCAGCAGCCCCGGGGGAGGGGTTGATCAGCCCCAGCATTTT
CASSPGGGVDQPQHF
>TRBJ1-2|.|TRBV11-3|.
TGTGCCAGCAGCTGGGGCCTGTTTCGGGGGGCGGATGGCTACACCTTC
CASSWGLFRGADGYTF
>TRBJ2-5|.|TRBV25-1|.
TGTGCCAGCAGTGATACAGGGGGAGGGGAGACCCAGTACTTC
CASSDTGGGETQYF
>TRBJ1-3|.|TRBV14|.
TGTACCAGCAGCCAGTACGGACAGTCTGGAAACACCATATATTTT
CTSSQYGQSGNTIYF
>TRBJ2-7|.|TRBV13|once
TGTGCCAGCAGCACCGGCGGGACCGGGGACTCCTACGAGCAGTACTTC
CASSTGGTGDSYEQYF
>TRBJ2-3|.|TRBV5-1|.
TGCGCCAGCAGCTTGGAAGGGCCCTGGACAGATACGCAGTATTTT
CASSLEGPWTDTQYF
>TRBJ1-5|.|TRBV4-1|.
TGCGCCAGCAGCCAAGAAGGAGATTCATATAGCAATCAGCCCCAGCATTTT
CASSQEGDSYSNQPQHF